The 17 T cell receptor beta chains reported below all come from one sample, sequenced in a study of graft-versus-host responses after intestinal transplantation. The table came from immunoSEQ multiplex PCR; TCRdb's copy has only in-frame clones and leaves some out. The sample gives 62,000 or so clones, roughly 90% of which show up once; 1.5% to 2% is in the top ten. Their antigens remain unidentified. Sample: unstimulated CD8+ T cells sorted from spleen or lymph node cells, taken before transplant. These receptors originate from a human donor who was the organ donor for an intestinal transplant.

The chain is built from TRBV13 and TRBJ2-1; 9 bases match TRBD1. Germline CDR1 reads PRHDT; CDR2 reads FYEKMQ (reference sequence). The CDR3 totals 13 residues. The trim removed 3 bases at V and 7 bases at J, leaving 1 base unmatched. The CDR3 is CASSLDRGNEQFF. As DNA, the CDR3 is TGTGCCAGCAGCTTGGACAGGGGAAATGAGCAGTTCTTC.

This clone appeared a single time. The chain couples TRBV7-9 to TRBJ2-1, with 8 nucleotides matching TRBD2. Germline V lookup: CDR1 SEHNR, CDR2 FQNEAQ (reference sequence). The V gene end was trimmed by 1 base and the J gene end by 8 bases; junction bases not matched to a gene: 7. The CDR3 runs to 15 residues. The CDR3 bases are TGTGCCAGCAGCTTAGAGGGCGGGAGGCCGGATGAGCAGTTCTTC. It encodes CASSLEGGRPDEQFF.

The table lists this clone with a count of one. The V call is TRBV28, the J call TRBJ1-5, with D possibly matching TRBD1 (6 bases). Germline V CDR1 and CDR2: MDHEN, SYDVKM. This CDR3 comprises 18 residues. V shed 1 base and J shed 5 bases, with 21 bases lying between them. The CDR3 DNA is TGTGCCAGCAGTTTATTCCCGGAAACCTACAGGGACGATCAGCCCCAGCATTTT. Its protein product is CASSLFPETYRDDQPQHF.

The chain is built from TRBV10-3 and TRBJ2-3, with D possibly being TRBD2 (7 bases). Germline assignment: CDR1 ENHRY and CDR2 SYGVKD. This CDR3 has 16 residues. Trimming shortened V by 5 bases and J by 2 bases, and 17 bases separated the two germline ends. CDR3 loop: CAISSWGGGPTDTQYF. In DNA, the CDR3 is TGTGCCATCAGTTCATGGGGAGGGGGGCCCACAGATACGCAGTATTTT.

The chain joins TRBV4-1 to TRBJ2-7, with unresolved D. The CDR3 sequence is 13 residues long. Germline V gene lookup returns CDR1 MGHRA and CDR2 YSYEKL. Trimming shortened V by 0 bases and J by 2 bases, and 5 bases separated the two germline ends. CDR3 region: CASSQDFAYEQYF. Here the CDR3 DNA reads TGCGCCAGCAGCCAAGATTTCGCCTACGAGCAGTACTTC.

This clone was seen just once. The chain combines TRBV27 with TRBJ2-7; TRBD1 matches 7 bases. J gave up 2 bases and V 2 bases, and 9 bases lay outside the gene matches. The CDR3 spans 16 residues. Looked up from germline, CDR1 is MNHEY and CDR2 is SMNVEV (reference sequence). Written as DNA, the CDR3 is TGTGCCAGCAGTTTAGCCCCCAGGGGGTCAACCTACGAGCAGTACTTC. Translated, it gives CASSLAPRGSTYEQYF.

The rearrangement links TRBV7-3 to TRBJ2-2; 16 positions agree with TRBD2. This CDR3 is built from 19 residues. The J segment lost 4 bases and the V segment lost 4 bases, leaving 9 bases of the junction unmatched. Germline CDR1 SGHTA, CDR2 FQGTGA. The CDR3 is CASSSEGLAGGHGTGELFF. In DNA, the CDR3 is TGTGCCAGCAGCTCCGAGGGACTAGCGGGAGGGCATGGCACCGGGGAGCTGTTTTTT.

The chain uses TRBV30 and TRBJ1-1; D call uncertain. The CDR3 loop spans 12 amino acids. Germline CDR1 reads GTSNPN; CDR2 reads SVGIG (reference sequence). Trimming shortened V by 3 bases and J by 4 bases, and 9 bases separated the two germline ends. The CDR3 nucleotides are TGTGCCTGGAGGCCGGGGAGCACTGAAGCTTTCTTT. Its protein is CAWRPGSTEAFF.

This clone has a single count. The CDR3 DNA sequence: TGCGCCAGCAGCTTGGCAGCAGGGGGACAAAACATTCAGTACTTC. Its translation is CASSLAAGGQNIQYF. The chain joins TRBV5-1 to TRBJ2-4; TRBD1 aligns across 7 bases. The CDR3 contains 15 residues. Germline V CDR1 and CDR2: SGHRS, YFSETQ. V shed 0 bases and J 5 bases; nucleotides not matched to a gene: 5.

Concerning this clone itself: The sample has other DNA sequences that encode this CDR3 too. The chain carries TRBV30 and TRBJ1-1; D is possibly TRBD1 (5 bases). Germline V lookup: CDR1 GTSNPN, CDR2 SVGIG (reference sequence). This CDR3 region has 12 residues. V was trimmed by 0 bases and J by 5 bases, leaving 7 bases between them. In DNA, the CDR3 is TGTGCCTGGAGTGTGGGGGGGACTGAAGCTTTCTTT. This codes for CAWSVGGTEAFF.

CDR3 sequence reads: CASSLDIVQGTTDTQYF. CDR3 DNA sequence: TGTGCCAGCAGCTTAGACATAGTTCAGGGCACCACAGATACGCAGTATTTT. The J gene is TRBJ2-3, the V gene TRBV11-2; possible D gene TRBD1, 5 bases. The CDR3 is made up of 17 amino acids. Germline lookup yields CDR1 SGHAT and CDR2 FQNNGV. With 0 bases removed from V and 2 bases from J, the gap between germline ends came to 15 bases.

The chain has TRBV10-2 and TRBJ2-1, with D maybe TRBD1 (6 bases). Trimming pared 6 bases from V and 6 bases from J, leaving 12 bases between. The CDR3 contains 13 residues. Germline V lookup: CDR1 WSHSY, CDR2 SAAADI. CDR3 amino acids: CASRQGSLNEQFF. The CDR3 coding sequence is TGCGCCAGCAGACAGGGAAGCCTCAATGAGCAGTTCTTC.

V is TRBV19 and J is TRBJ2-1, with 8 bases identical to TRBD2. Per the germline V gene, CDR1 is LNHDA and CDR2 is SQIVND (reference sequence). The CDR3 runs 16 residues. The V gene end was trimmed by 5 bases and the J gene end by 0 bases; junction bases not matched to a gene: 6. The CDR3 coding sequence is TGTGCCAGTAGTCCGGTAAGCGGGAGCTCCTACAATGAGCAGTTCTTC. Translation: CASSPVSGSSYNEQFF. The full variable domain, its missing parts supplied by reference TRBV19 and TRBJ2-1, is DGGITQSPKYLFRKEGQNVTLSCEQNLNHDAMYWYRQDPGQGLRLIYYSQIVNDFQKGDIAEGYSVSREKKESFPLTVTSAQKNPTAFYLCASSPVSGSSYNEQFFGPGTRLTVL.

This sequence joins TRBV7-8 and TRBJ2-5; perhaps TRBD1 as D (5 bases). Trimming took off 2 bases at V and 4 bases at J, with 11 bases between the two ends. In germline, CDR1 is SGHVS, CDR2 FQNEAQ. This CDR3 comprises 14 residues. The CDR3 loop is CASSLRPGRETQYF. In DNA form, the CDR3 reads TGTGCCAGCAGCTTACGTCCAGGGCGAGAGACCCAGTACTTC.

The V call is TRBV30, the J call TRBJ2-7; D gene ambiguous. Germline CDR1 GTSNPN, CDR2 SVGIG (reference sequence). The V gene lost 0 bases and the J gene lost 6 bases, with 6 bases spanning the gap. This CDR3 spans 11 amino acids. CDR3 sequence (DNA): TGTGCCTGGAGTGTACTTCGCGAGCAGTACTTC. Amino acid sequence: CAWSVLREQYF.

This chain connects TRBV30 to TRBJ2-7, with a tentative D call TRBD1 (5 bases). Trimming took 0 bases from V and 2 from J, leaving 8 bases between them. The germline V gene encodes CDR1 GTSNPN and CDR2 SVGIG (reference sequence). The CDR3 spans 13 residues. The CDR3 region is CAWSVQAAYEQYF. The CDR3 coding sequence is TGTGCCTGGAGTGTACAGGCAGCCTACGAGCAGTACTTC.

The gene calls are TRBV9 and TRBJ1-1, with 10 bases aligning to TRBD1. The CDR3 is made up of 18 amino acids. CDR1 is SGDLS, CDR2 YYNGEE, per germline. Germline trimming cut 4 bases from V and 2 bases from J; bases unmatched to any gene: 14. CDR3 bases: TGTGCCAGCAGCTCGAAGGGGGGGGACAGGGGTTTCAACACTGAAGCTTTCTTT. Protein: CASSSKGGDRGFNTEAFF. The entire variable domain, with the rest obtained from reference TRBV9 and TRBJ1-1, is as follows: DSGVTQTPKHLITATGQRVTLRCSPRSGDLSVYWYQQSLDQGLQFLIQYYNGEERAKGNILERFSAQQFPDLHSELNLSSLELGDSALYFCASSSKGGDRGFNTEAFFGQGTRLTVV.